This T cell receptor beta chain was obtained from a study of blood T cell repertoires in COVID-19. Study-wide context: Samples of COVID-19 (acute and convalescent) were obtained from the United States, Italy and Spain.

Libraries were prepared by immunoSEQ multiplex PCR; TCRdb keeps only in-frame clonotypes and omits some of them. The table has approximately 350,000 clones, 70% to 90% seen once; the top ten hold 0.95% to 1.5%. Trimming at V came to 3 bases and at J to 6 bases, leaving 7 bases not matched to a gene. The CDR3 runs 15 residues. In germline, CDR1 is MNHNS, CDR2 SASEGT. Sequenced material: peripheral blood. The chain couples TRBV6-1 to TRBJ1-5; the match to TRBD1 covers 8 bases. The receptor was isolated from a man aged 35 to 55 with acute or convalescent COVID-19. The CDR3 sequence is CASSDRGHRRQPQHF. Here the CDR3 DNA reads TGTGCCAGCAGTGACAGGGGGCATCGGCGTCAGCCCCAGCATTTT.